Sequencing of this T cell receptor beta chain was carried out in a study of quantifying T cell responses using KT2 cells. Study-wide background: RNA was reverse transcribed with TCR alpha and beta constant-region primers. General study findings and limits: Detection of KT2 sequences held at the lowest tested level, about one cell per 100,000 PBMC. Counts of KT2 alpha and beta sequences rose linearly with the number of KT2 cells added.

This clonotype was picked up a small number of times. What it recognizes is unknown. A single-stranded UMI oligo with SP2 sequence was ligated to cDNA 3' ends. The first PCR ran about 4 cycles with an equimolar RC1.1 and RC1.2 beta primer mix. Separate processing of TCR alpha and beta chains began at the second PCR. TCRdb processed the UMI-ligation and nested PCR reads anew with MiXCR; each CDR3 protein has one entry. The table lists approximately 46,000 distinct CDR3 sequences, 9.5% to 13% of them singletons. Fixed numbers of PBMC received varying amounts of KT2 cells. The source material was PBMCs spiked with cells of the T cell clone KT2. This receptor was obtained from a human donor.

CDR3 DNA: TGTGCCAGCAGCTTAAGTGGACCCTCCAATGAGCAGTTCTTC. Translation: CASSLSGPSNEQFF. V usage is TRBV7-9 and J usage is TRBJ2-1; D is ambiguous. The V gene's germline CDR1 is SEHNR and CDR2 FQNEAQ (reference sequence). Trimming took 2 bases from V and 6 from J, leaving 11 bases between them. The CDR3 has 14 amino acids.